The clone carrying this T cell receptor (beta chain) was seen at least ten times. Its antigen is undetermined. TCRdb re-called the 5' RACE reads through MiXCR, storing one row per CDR3 protein. Of about 29,000 distinct CDR3 sequences in the sample, 7.5% to 9.5% are singletons; the top ten hold roughly 34%. This CDR3 spans 16 amino acids. Germline CDR1 SGHNT, CDR2 YYREEE (reference sequence). V was pared by 0 bases and J by 6 bases, with 3 bases of the junction left unmatched. Noted time point: sample taken at primary tumor resection. Unsorted whole RNA samples from tumor, nontumor lung or frozen PBMC were sequenced. The data originate from a study of spatial heterogeneity in lung cancer. Study background: Detection consistently yielded more beta chains than alpha chains.

Study-level points and caveats: Ubiquitous expanded tumor TCRs surfaced in blood more at resection than they did at follow-up.

The TCR originated in a female donor with early-stage non-small cell lung cancer. This specimen consisted of PBMCs, obtained at surgery. V and J are TRBV5-4 and TRBJ2-2, with TRBD2 matching 12 bases. The CDR3 bases are TGTGCCAGCAGCTTGGGACTAGCGGGAGCTCCCGGGGAGCTGTTTTTT. Protein sequence: CASSLGLAGAPGELFF.